This T cell receptor (beta chain) was observed in a study of T-cell memory formation after mild COVID-19. Trimming cost V 2 bases and J 5 bases; bases outside gene matches: 3. In germline, CDR1 is KGHDR, CDR2 SFDVKD. This CDR3 is 15 amino acids long. Study-wide results and limits: Clones that contracted from day 15 to 85 were balanced CD4/CD8, while later expanders leaned CD4+.

From the 5' RACE reads, TCRdb called clonotypes with MiXCR, one entry per CDR3 protein. The sample has roughly 100,000 distinct CDR3 sequences; 9.5% to 15% are singletons. A note on this clonotype: What it recognizes is unknown.

The chain combines TRBV24-1 with TRBJ1-1; 11 bases match TRBD1. This sequence was found in an adult woman who had mild COVID-19 (a few samples of this study predate the infection). Cell type and time point are not known. The sequenced material came from PBMCs or a T cell subset sorted from them (not recorded which). CDR3 nucleotide sequence: TGTGCCACCAGTGATTCCGGGACAGGGGGAACTGAAGCTTTCTTT. Protein product: CATSDSGTGGTEAFF.